This T cell receptor (beta chain) was identified in a study of blood T cell repertoires in COVID-19. This clone was detected once. The CDR3 runs to 14 residues. Germline lookup yields CDR1 SGHRS and CDR2 YFSETQ. Trimming cost V 2 bases and J 7 bases, with 13 bases left between them. This table comes from immunoSEQ multiplex PCR, and its TCRdb copy is limited to in-frame clones, with some not included. The sample includes under 60,000 clones, roughly nine tenths of them seen just once. The sequenced sample was peripheral blood. The clonotype comes from a middle-aged man with acute or convalescent COVID-19. This chain connects TRBV5-1 to TRBJ2-1; possible D gene TRBD2, 6 bases. The CDR3 bases are TGCGCCAGCAGCTTCGGAGTGGAGGGAAATGAGCAGTTCTTC. Its translation: CASSFGVEGNEQFF.